A selection of T cell receptor beta chains follows, all from one sample in a study of T cell responses to AZD1222 COVID-19 vaccine. This table comes from immunoSEQ multiplex PCR, and its TCRdb copy is limited to in-frame clones, with some not included. The sample carries 80,000 or so clones, more than 60% recorded once. This specimen consisted of peripheral blood, obtained 28 days after the second dose of the MenACWY control vaccine. All receptors derive from an adult who received the MenACWY meningococcal vaccine as a control. Both conserved end residues are part of each CDR3. The D gene is left open where the match is weak. Size is omitted from some rows. Given values are once, few, many or a class for expanded clones.

D gene	clone size	J gene	V gene	CDR3 DNA	CDR3 protein
NA	NA	TRBJ1-1	TRBV15	TGTGCCACCAGCAGAGCGGGGAGGAGGGGAGGCACTGAAGCTTTCTTT	CATSRAGRRGGTEAFF
NA	once	TRBJ2-7	TRBV6-5	TGTGCCACCCGGGGGTTCCGGGAAGGGGTATACGAGCAGTACTTC	CATRGFREGVYEQYF
NA	NA	TRBJ1-5	TRBV19	TGTGCCAGTTCCCTAGTATCAGGGGTTTGGCAGCCCCAGCATTTT	CASSLVSGVWQPQHF
NA	NA	TRBJ2-7	TRBV10-3	TGTGCCATCAGTAAACAGGGAAAAGGCGAGCAGTACTTC	CAISKQGKGEQYF
TRBD2	NA	TRBJ2-2	TRBV5-6	TGTGCCAGCAGCTCGACCCCCCTCGGCGGGAGGGGGGCCGGGGAGCTGTTTTTT	CASSSTPLGGRGAGELFF
NA	once	TRBJ2-1	TRBV7-2	TGTGCCAGCAACCAGGCCGGGGATGAGCAGTTCTTC	CASNQAGDEQFF
NA	NA	TRBJ1-2	TRBV5-1	TGCGCCAGCAGCCCCTCGGGATTTACTAACTATGGCTACACCTTC	CASSPSGFTNYGYTF
NA	NA	TRBJ2-5	TRBV5-5	TGTGCCAGCAGCTTGAGTCTCAGGGTTGAAGAGACCCAGTACTTC	CASSLSLRVEETQYF
TRBD1	NA	TRBJ1-4	TRBV12-3/TRBV12-4	TGTGCCAGCAGTTCAGGGGGGGATGAAAAACTGTTTTTT	CASSSGGDEKLFF
NA	NA	TRBJ2-1	TRBV12-3/TRBV12-4	TGTGCCAGCAGTTTCGTAGGGAAGGGGGAGTTCTTC	CASSFVGKGEFF
NA	NA	TRBJ1-2	TRBV5-1	TGCGCCAGCAGCACCAGACCCGGAGCTAACTATGGCTACACCTTC	CASSTRPGANYGYTF
TRBD1	once	TRBJ1-1	TRBV5-1	TGCGCCAGCAGCTCTAAACCGGGACAGGGGAACACTGAAGCTTTCTTT	CASSSKPGQGNTEAFF
NA	NA	TRBJ2-3	TRBV29-1	TGCAGCGTTGGTCAGGGGCCGAGGGCAGATACGCAGTATTTT	CSVGQGPRADTQYF
NA	NA	TRBJ1-2	TRBV10-3	TGTGCCATCAGTGATTTGGAGTTCCTGGGCTACACCTTC	CAISDLEFLGYTF
NA	once	TRBJ2-1	TRBV13	TGTGCCAGCAGCTTAGGCCTTAGCAATGAGCAGTTCTTC	CASSLGLSNEQFF
NA	once	TRBJ1-4	TRBV2	TGTGCCAGCCGGACAGTAAATGAAAAACTGTTTTTT	CASRTVNEKLFF
NA	NA	TRBJ1-5	TRBV6-7	TGTGCCACCCAACGGGGACCCGAAAATCGACAGCCCCAGCATTTT	CATQRGPENRQPQHF
NA	NA	TRBJ2-1	TRBV3-1/TRBV3-2	TGTGCCAGCAGCCAAGCGGGGTGGGGGTCCTACAATGAGCAGTTCTTC	CASSQAGWGSYNEQFF
NA	NA	TRBJ1-1	TRBV27	TGTGCCAGCAGTTGGGCTGACCGTAACACTGAAGCTTTCTTT	CASSWADRNTEAFF
NA	NA	TRBJ1-1	TRBV19	TGTGCCAGTAGTATGACAGTCAACACTGAAGCTTTCTTT	CASSMTVNTEAFF
NA	NA	TRBJ1-2	TRBV7-9	TGTGCCAGCAGCTACATAAAGGGGTCTGGTAACTATGGCTACACCTTC	CASSYIKGSGNYGYTF
TRBD2	NA	TRBJ2-2	TRBV19	TGTGCCAGTACTAGGACTAGCGGGCTCACCGGGGAGCTGTTTTTT	CASTRTSGLTGELFF
NA	NA	TRBJ2-2	TRBV4-3	TGCGCCAGCAGCCAAGGTTCGATCCAGAACACCGGGGAGCTGTTTTTT	CASSQGSIQNTGELFF
TRBD1	NA	TRBJ2-7	TRBV6-1	TGTGCCAGCAGTGAATGGGACAGGGTCTACGAGCAGTACTTC	CASSEWDRVYEQYF
TRBD1	NA	TRBJ1-3	TRBV5-4	TGTGCCAGCAGTTACACAGGGGACTCTGGAAACACCATATATTTT	CASSYTGDSGNTIYF
TRBD2	NA	TRBJ2-7	TRBV11-2	TGTGCCAGCTCTCTCTATCGCGGGAGCTACGAGCAGTACTTC	CASSLYRGSYEQYF
TRBD1	few	TRBJ1-2	TRBV29-1	TGCAGCGTTGAAGATAACAGGGGTGTGGGTGGCTACACCTTC	CSVEDNRGVGGYTF
TRBD1	NA	TRBJ2-7	TRBV5-1	TGCGCCAGCAGCTTAAGACAGGGCAGCTCCTACGAGCAGTACTTC	CASSLRQGSSYEQYF
NA	few	TRBJ1-2	TRBV9	TGTGCCAGCAGCGTAGACGATCGGGACGCCTATGGCTACACCTTC	CASSVDDRDAYGYTF